Listed below are T cell receptor beta chains from one sample, sequenced in a study of PD-1 blockade in mismatch repair-deficient tumors. TCRdb keeps only in-frame clones here, not all; method: immunoSEQ multiplex PCR. The table shows tens of thousands of clones, with about 85% occurring only once. Specimen: peripheral blood, collected less than 95 weeks after starting pembrolizumab. These receptors all come from an adult with mismatch repair-deficient cancer. CDR3s include the opening cysteine and the closing phenylalanine or tryptophan. D genes are given only for firm matches. The size field is filled for only some rows; it gives once, few, many or a size class.

TRBD2	.	TRBV4-2	TRBJ2-1	TGTGCCAGCAGCCAAGATTTCGGGACTAGAAATAGTGAGCAGTTCTTC	CASSQDFGTRNSEQFF
.	once	TRBV2	TRBJ1-3	TGTGCCAGCATGGGGACTTCTGGAAACACCATATATTTT	CASMGTSGNTIYF
.	.	TRBV5-1	TRBJ2-5	TGCGCCAGCAGCGAGGGATTTCAGGGGTCGGGGGAGACCCAGTACTTC	CASSEGFQGSGETQYF
.	.	TRBV28	TRBJ2-1	TGTGCCAGCAGCCCTCCACCGTTGGGGGTCTCCTACAATGAGCAGTTCTTC	CASSPPPLGVSYNEQFF
.	.	TRBV7-8	TRBJ1-5	TGTGCCAGCAGCCTGACAGGATACAATCAGCCCCAGCATTTT	CASSLTGYNQPQHF
.	.	TRBV6-5	TRBJ1-1	TGTGCCGCCAACCCGAGCCTCATGAACACTGAAGCTTTCTTT	CAANPSLMNTEAFF
TRBD2	.	TRBV15	TRBJ2-1	TGTGCCACCAGCAGAGGCCCGGTTGGTAGCGGGAGCAATGAGCAGTTCTTC	CATSRGPVGSGSNEQFF
.	.	TRBV6-5	TRBJ2-7	TGTGCCAGCAGTTACGGTAGGGGGAACCCCCCGTACTTC	CASSYGRGNPPYF
.	.	TRBV5-1	TRBJ1-2	TGCGCCAGCAGTTGGCAGGACGCTAACTATGGCTACACCTTC	CASSWQDANYGYTF
TRBD1	.	TRBV9	TRBJ2-1	TGTGCCAGCAGCAAACAGGGGAACTCCTACAATGAGCAGTTCTTC	CASSKQGNSYNEQFF
TRBD2	once	TRBV19	TRBJ2-5	TGTGCCAGTAACCGACCGGGCGGGGGATCGGAGACCCAGTACTTC	CASNRPGGGSETQYF
.	.	TRBV19	TRBJ1-2	TGTGCCAGTAGAACAGGACGGGGGGGTGGCTACACCTTC	CASRTGRGGGYTF
.	.	TRBV7-2	TRBJ2-7	TGTGCCAGCAGCCAGGGTCCTCACCTTTACGAGCAGTACTTC	CASSQGPHLYEQYF
TRBD2	.	TRBV27	TRBJ2-7	TGTGCCAGCAGTCGGTCTAGCGGCTACGAGCAGTACTTC	CASSRSSGYEQYF
.	.	TRBV10-3	TRBJ2-2	TGTGCCATCAGTGAGCTGGGCGGGGAGCTGTTTTTT	CAISELGGELFF
.	.	TRBV19	TRBJ2-1	TGTGCCAGTAGTGAATTACAGAGGGACTATGAGCAGTTCTTC	CASSELQRDYEQFF
TRBD1	.	TRBV30	TRBJ2-3	TGTGCCTGGAGGGACCGGGACAGGGGGACAGATACGCAGTATTTT	CAWRDRDRGTDTQYF
.	.	TRBV19	TRBJ1-5	TGTGCCTGCACAGGTTTCAATCAGCCCCAGCATTTT	CACTGFNQPQHF
TRBD1	few	TRBV5-6	TRBJ1-5	TGTGCCAGCAGCTTGAGGGGACAGGGCCCTCAGCCCCAGCATTTT	CASSLRGQGPQPQHF
.	.	TRBV19	TRBJ2-3	TGTGCCAGTAGTAGGACTGCAGATACGCAGTATTTT	CASSRTADTQYF
TRBD1	.	TRBV6-1	TRBJ2-1	TGTGCCAGCAGTGAAGGGACAGGGGGTCACTACAATGAGCAGTTCTTC	CASSEGTGGHYNEQFF
.	.	TRBV18	TRBJ2-5	TGTGCCAGCTCCCAAGAGACCCAGTACTTC	CASSQETQYF
.	.	TRBV5-1	TRBJ1-2	TGCGCCAGCAGCTTACTCCGGGCCAGCGATGGCTACACCTTC	CASSLLRASDGYTF
TRBD1	.	TRBV10-3	TRBJ2-5	TGTGCCATCAGTGCATCCGGGACAGAGAGCCAAGAGACCCAGTACTTC	CAISASGTESQETQYF
.	once	TRBV11-3	TRBJ2-3	TGTGCCAGCAGCTTGGAGGGCCACACAGATACGCAGTATTTT	CASSLEGHTDTQYF
.	once	TRBV9	TRBJ2-3	TGTGCCAGCAGCGTAGCTAGTAGCGGCACAGATACGCAGTATTTT	CASSVASSGTDTQYF
.	.	TRBV7-2	TRBJ2-5	TGTGCCAGCAGCTTACATGGAGGGCCGACAGAGACCCAGTACTTC	CASSLHGGPTETQYF
TRBD1	.	TRBV11-3	TRBJ2-1	TGTGCCAGCAGCTTAATCCCCGGGACAGGGATTTACAATGAGCAGTTCTTC	CASSLIPGTGIYNEQFF
TRBD2	large	TRBV11-3	TRBJ2-2	TGTGCCAGCAGCCGGGGACTAGCGGGAGGGATCGCGAACACCGGGGAGCTGTTTTTT	CASSRGLAGGIANTGELFF
.	.	TRBV18	TRBJ2-5	TGTGCCAGCTCACCAGGATCGGGTAGAGGGGAGACCCAGTACTTC	CASSPGSGRGETQYF
.	.	TRBV30	TRBJ1-5	TGTGCCTGGAGTCGACAGCCCAATCAGCCCCAGCATTTT	CAWSRQPNQPQHF
TRBD1	.	TRBV5-1	TRBJ2-7	TGCGCCAGCAGCTGGGGGACAGGGAAGGACGAGCAGTACTTC	CASSWGTGKDEQYF
.	few	TRBV11-2	TRBJ1-2	TGTGCCAGCAGCTCCCTATGGCGGGGGAACTATGGCTACACCTTC	CASSSLWRGNYGYTF
.	.	TRBV29-1	TRBJ1-1	TGCAGCGTTGACGGGGGGCGGATGAACACTGAAGCTTTCTTT	CSVDGGRMNTEAFF
TRBD1	.	TRBV4-1	TRBJ2-1	TGCGCCAGCAGCCAAGAAGGACAGGGGTCCTACAATGAGCAGTTCTTC	CASSQEGQGSYNEQFF
TRBD1	.	TRBV5-6	TRBJ1-2	TGTGCCAGCAGCGGCGGGACAGCGGACTACTCTAACTATGGCTACACCTTC	CASSGGTADYSNYGYTF
.	.	TRBV6-5	TRBJ1-1	TGTGCCGTGCGGTGGGAATCCGGAACTGAAGCTTTCTTT	CAVRWESGTEAFF
.	.	TRBV11-2	TRBJ2-7	TGTGCCAGCAGCCTTGGACTTACCGCCTACGAGCAGTACTTC	CASSLGLTAYEQYF
.	.	TRBV29-1	TRBJ2-1	TGCAGCGTTGAATACAAGGGGGTGTACAATGAGCAGTTCTTC	CSVEYKGVYNEQFF
TRBD1	.	TRBV7-9	TRBJ2-7	TGTGCCAGCAGCTCCGCCGACAGGGGCTACGAGCAGTACTTC	CASSSADRGYEQYF
.	.	TRBV4-1	TRBJ1-5	TGCGCCAGCAGCCAGACAATTGGGCGCAATCAGCCCCAGCATTTT	CASSQTIGRNQPQHF
.	.	TRBV28	TRBJ1-5	TGTGCCAGCAGTTCTGGGGGGAGCAATCAGCCCCAGCATTTT	CASSSGGSNQPQHF
.	.	TRBV6-1	TRBJ1-2	TGTGCCACCCGAGGGGACTCTAACTATGGCTACACCTTC	CATRGDSNYGYTF
.	.	TRBV11-3	TRBJ1-1	TGTGCCAGCAGCCCAGAACCGGGATTGAACACTGAAGCTTTCTTT	CASSPEPGLNTEAFF
TRBD2	.	TRBV7-9	TRBJ2-5	TGTGCCAGCAGCCCGGGACTAGCGGGGATGCAAGAGACCCAGTACTTC	CASSPGLAGMQETQYF
TRBD1	.	TRBV13	TRBJ2-1	TGTGCCAGCAGCCGGGACAGCTACAATGAGCAGTTCTTC	CASSRDSYNEQFF
.	.	TRBV7-2	TRBJ2-1	TGTGCCAGCAGTCTAAGGGCGTTGCAGTTCTTC	CASSLRALQFF
TRBD2	.	TRBV5-1	TRBJ2-1	TGCGCCAGCAGCTTGGTCGCCCAGCGGGAGATCCCCTACAATGAGCAGTTCTTC	CASSLVAQREIPYNEQFF
.	.	TRBV27	TRBJ2-5	TGTGCCAGCACCAACAATCACCAAGAGACCCAGTACTTC	CASTNNHQETQYF
TRBD2	.	TRBV5-4	TRBJ2-1	TGTGCCAGCAGCTCGGCGGGACTAGTAAACCATGAGCAGTTCTTC	CASSSAGLVNHEQFF
.	.	TRBV30	TRBJ1-3	TGTGCCTGGAGTGTACAGGGCCCTGGAAACACCATATATTTT	CAWSVQGPGNTIYF
TRBD1	.	TRBV11-2	TRBJ1-5	TGTGCCAGCAGCCCGGACAGGGCAAATCAGCCCCAGCATTTT	CASSPDRANQPQHF
TRBD2	.	TRBV9	TRBJ2-3	TGTGCCAGCAGCGTAAGCGGAGCGGGGGGAATCACAGATACGCAGTATTTT	CASSVSGAGGITDTQYF
.	.	TRBV6-6	TRBJ2-7	TGTGCCAGCAGTTACTCGACGGCTCCCTACGAGCAGTACTTC	CASSYSTAPYEQYF
.	.	TRBV29-1	TRBJ1-5	TGCAGCGTTCGTGGTGATAGCAATCAGCCCCAGCATTTT	CSVRGDSNQPQHF
TRBD2	.	TRBV11-2	TRBJ2-2	TGTGCCAGCAGCTTAGCACGGACTAGCGGGGCGAACACCGGGGAGCTGTTTTTT	CASSLARTSGANTGELFF
.	.	TRBV30	TRBJ1-2	TGTGCTTGGGGTGGGGAAGGGGGCTATGGCTACACCTTC	CAWGGEGGYGYTF
.	.	TRBV27	TRBJ2-7	TGTGCCAGCAGTTTTTTTTCGGGAGCCCCCAACGAGCAGTACTTC	CASSFFSGAPNEQYF
.	.	TRBV6-5	TRBJ2-7	TGTGCCAGCAGTTACTCGATGAGAGGGTTCGACGAGCAGTACTTC	CASSYSMRGFDEQYF
TRBD2	.	TRBV5-1	TRBJ2-5	TGCGCCAGCAGTGTGGGAGCTAGCGGGTCCTATACCCAGTACTTC	CASSVGASGSYTQYF